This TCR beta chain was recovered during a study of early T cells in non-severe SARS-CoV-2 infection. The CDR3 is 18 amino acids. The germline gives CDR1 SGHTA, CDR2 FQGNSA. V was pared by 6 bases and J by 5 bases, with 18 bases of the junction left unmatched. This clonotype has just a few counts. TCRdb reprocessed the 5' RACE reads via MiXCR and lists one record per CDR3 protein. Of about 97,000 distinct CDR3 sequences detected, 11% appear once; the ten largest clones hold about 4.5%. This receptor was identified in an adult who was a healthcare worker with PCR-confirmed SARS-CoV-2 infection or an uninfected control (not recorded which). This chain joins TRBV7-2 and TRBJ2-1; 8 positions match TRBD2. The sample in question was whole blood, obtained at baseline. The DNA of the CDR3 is TGTGCCAGCAGGCCTTCCCCGGGACTAGAGCCGCCCAACAATGAGCAGTTCTTC. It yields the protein CASRPSPGLEPPNNEQFF.